This TCR beta chain was captured by sequencing in a study of OX40 agonist ivuxolimab in advanced cancers. This table comes from immunoSEQ multiplex PCR, and its TCRdb copy is limited to in-frame clones, with some not included. The sample lists about 83,000 clones, roughly 88% seen once, with 0.65% to 0.9% in the top ten. This clone was observed a few times. Trimming removed 5 bases from V and 4 bases from J, with 11 bases in between. Germline values: CDR1 SGHTA, CDR2 FQGNSA. This CDR3 has 13 residues. The sequences come from CD4+ or CD8+ T cells sorted from blood, collected in a trial of the OX40 agonist ivuxolimab. The chain employs TRBV7-2 and TRBJ1-2, with D perhaps TRBD1 (5 bases). This clonotype originated in an adult with an advanced solid tumor such as melanoma, head and neck, liver or kidney cancer. The CDR3 DNA follows: TGTGCCAGCAGCCGGGACCGAAGCTATGGCTACACCTTC. Protein product: CASSRDRSYGYTF.